This T cell receptor beta chain appears in the sequencing data of a study of T cell clones after liver transplantation. On the study more broadly: TCRbeta sequencing after a pre-transplant mixed lymphocyte reaction identified graft-donor-reactive clones, later tracked in post-transplant blood.

CDR3 size: 15 residues. V lost 1 base and J lost 2; bases outside the gene matches: 4. From germline, CDR1 is MGHRA and CDR2 YSYEKL. Sequencing was performed with immunoSEQ multiplex PCR; in TCRdb, only in-frame clones are kept and a portion is missing. The sample yields tens of thousands of clones, about 85% seen once. V and J are TRBV4-1 and TRBJ1-2, with 7 nucleotides matching TRBD1. The source material was CD4+ T cells from blood, sampled 48 months after liver transplant. The origin of this receptor is a human patient who received a liver transplant. Some of the T cells might come from the graft donor. This CDR3 reads CASSQAPTGNYGYTF. The CDR3 DNA reads TGCGCCAGCAGCCAAGCGCCGACAGGGAACTATGGCTACACCTTC.